This T cell receptor beta chain was recorded in a study of T cell responses to AZD1222 COVID-19 vaccine. Per germline, CDR1 SGHTA and CDR2 FQGNSA. This CDR3 region has 15 residues. V lost 5 bases to trimming and J lost 4 bases, with 17 bases between them. Whole-study results and caveats: Unmutated variant regions are reportedly targeted by nearly half of spike-specific TCRs.

Generated by immunoSEQ multiplex PCR, the TCRdb table keeps only in-frame clones and is missing some. In the table there are around 73,000 clones, 89% of which are singletons. Notes on this clone: Its specificity is unknown.

This sample comprised peripheral blood, obtained 28 days after the second AZD1222 dose. The TCR comes from an adult who received the AZD1222 COVID-19 vaccine. The chain uses TRBV7-2 and TRBJ2-5; D gene uncertain. The CDR3: CASSEGGSVGETQYF. DNA of the CDR3: TGTGCCAGCAGCGAAGGCGGAAGCGTTGGAGAGACCCAGTACTTC.